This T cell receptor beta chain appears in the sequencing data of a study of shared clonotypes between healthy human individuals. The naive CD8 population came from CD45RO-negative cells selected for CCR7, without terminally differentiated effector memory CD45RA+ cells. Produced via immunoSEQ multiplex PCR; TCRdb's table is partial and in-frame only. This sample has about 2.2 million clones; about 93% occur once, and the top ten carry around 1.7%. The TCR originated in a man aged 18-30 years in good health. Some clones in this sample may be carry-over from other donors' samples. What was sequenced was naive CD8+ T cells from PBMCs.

The CDR3: CASSQVLAINQPQHF. The CDR3 coding sequence is TGCGCCAGCAGCCAAGTTCTCGCCATCAATCAGCCCCAGCATTTT. V usage is TRBV4-3 and J usage is TRBJ1-5; no firm D call. The V gene lost 1 base and the J gene lost 3 bases, with 10 bases spanning the gap. The CDR3 is made up of 15 amino acids. CDR1 and CDR2 (germline): LGHNA, YSLEER.